This T cell receptor beta chain was recorded in a study of control samples from healthy donors and cancer patients. The V segment lost 5 bases and the J segment 0 bases; nucleotides outside the gene matches: 2. There are 14 residues in the CDR3. The germline V gene encodes CDR1 SGHTA and CDR2 FQGTGA. Profiling relied on immunoSEQ multiplex PCR, and the TCRdb table lists in-frame clones only, not all of them. Among 150,000 or so clones listed, over 85% were seen once. This receptor was taken from a man younger than 35 in good health. Sequencing was performed on blood. The gene calls are TRBV7-3 and TRBJ2-3; 7 nucleotides agree with TRBD2. CDR3: CASSPGGSTDTQYF. CDR3 nucleotide sequence: TGTGCCAGCAGCCCCGGGGGGAGCACAGATACGCAGTATTTT.